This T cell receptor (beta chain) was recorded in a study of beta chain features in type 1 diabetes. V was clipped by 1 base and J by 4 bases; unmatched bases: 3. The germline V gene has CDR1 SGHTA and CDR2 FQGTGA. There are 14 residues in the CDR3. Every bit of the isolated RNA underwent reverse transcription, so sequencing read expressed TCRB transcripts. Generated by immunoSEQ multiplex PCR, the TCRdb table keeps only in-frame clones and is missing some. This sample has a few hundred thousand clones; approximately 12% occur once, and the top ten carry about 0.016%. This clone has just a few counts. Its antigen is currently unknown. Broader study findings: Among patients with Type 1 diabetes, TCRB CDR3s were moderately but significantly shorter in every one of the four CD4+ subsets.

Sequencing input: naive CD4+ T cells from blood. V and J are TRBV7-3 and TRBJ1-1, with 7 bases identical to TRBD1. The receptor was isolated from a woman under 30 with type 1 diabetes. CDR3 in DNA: TGTGCCAGCAGCTTAAGAGGGACAGCCACTGAAGCTTTCTTT. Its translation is CASSLRGTATEAFF.